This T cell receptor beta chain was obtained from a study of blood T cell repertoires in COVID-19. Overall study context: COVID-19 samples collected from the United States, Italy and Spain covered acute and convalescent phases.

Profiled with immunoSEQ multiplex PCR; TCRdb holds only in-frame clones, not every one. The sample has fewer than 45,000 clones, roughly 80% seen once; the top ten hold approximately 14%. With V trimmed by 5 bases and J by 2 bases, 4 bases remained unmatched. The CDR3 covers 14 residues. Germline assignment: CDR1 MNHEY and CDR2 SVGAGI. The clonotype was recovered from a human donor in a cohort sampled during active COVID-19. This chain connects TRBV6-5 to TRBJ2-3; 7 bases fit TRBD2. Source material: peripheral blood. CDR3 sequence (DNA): TGTGCCAGCAGTACCCGGGACTACACAGATACGCAGTATTTT. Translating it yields CASSTRDYTDTQYF.